The sequence of this T cell receptor (beta chain) was determined in a study of blood T cell repertoires in COVID-19. Clones were sequenced by immunoSEQ multiplex PCR, and TCRdb holds only the in-frame ones, with some missing. Among 9,500 to 15,000 clones listed, over 60% were seen once. This receptor was taken from a man aged 55 to 69 with COVID-19, enrolled during active disease. The sequenced sample was peripheral blood.

The CDR3 region is CASSYSEGYQPQHF. For the CDR3, the DNA is TGTGCCAGCAGTTACTCGGAGGGATATCAGCCCCAGCATTTT. The chain recombines TRBV6-5 with TRBJ1-5; D gene uncertain. The germline V gene has CDR1 MNHEY and CDR2 SVGAGI. The V and J ends lost 0 bases and 5 bases respectively, with 8 bases between them. This CDR3 comprises 14 residues.